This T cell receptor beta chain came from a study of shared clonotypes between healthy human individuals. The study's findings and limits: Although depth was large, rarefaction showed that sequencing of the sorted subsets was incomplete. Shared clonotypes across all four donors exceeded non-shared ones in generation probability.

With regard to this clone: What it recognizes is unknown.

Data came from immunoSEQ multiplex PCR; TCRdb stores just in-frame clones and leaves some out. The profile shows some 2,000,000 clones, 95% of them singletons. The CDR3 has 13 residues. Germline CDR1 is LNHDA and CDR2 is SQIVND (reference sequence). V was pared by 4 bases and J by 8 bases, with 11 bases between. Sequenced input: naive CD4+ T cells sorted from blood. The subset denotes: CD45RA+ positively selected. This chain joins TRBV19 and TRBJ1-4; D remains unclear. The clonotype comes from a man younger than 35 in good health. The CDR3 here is CASSRAEGEKLFF. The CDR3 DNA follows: TGTGCCAGTAGTAGAGCCGAGGGCGAAAAACTGTTTTTT.